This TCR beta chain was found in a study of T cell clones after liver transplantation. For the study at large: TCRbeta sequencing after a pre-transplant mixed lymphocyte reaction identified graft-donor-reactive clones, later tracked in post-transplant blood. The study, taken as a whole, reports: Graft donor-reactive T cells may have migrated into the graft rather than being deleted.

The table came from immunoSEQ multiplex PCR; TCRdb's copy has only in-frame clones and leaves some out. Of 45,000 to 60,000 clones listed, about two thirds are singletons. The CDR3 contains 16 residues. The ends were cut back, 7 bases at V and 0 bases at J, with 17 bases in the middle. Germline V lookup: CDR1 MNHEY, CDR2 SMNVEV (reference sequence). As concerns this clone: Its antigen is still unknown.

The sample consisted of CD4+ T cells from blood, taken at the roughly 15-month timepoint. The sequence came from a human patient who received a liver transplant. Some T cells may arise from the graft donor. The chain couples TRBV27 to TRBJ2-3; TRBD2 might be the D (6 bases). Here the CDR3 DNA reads TGTGCCAGCACCTCCCTGACTAGTATTAGCACAGATACGCAGTATTTT. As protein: CASTSLTSISTDTQYF.